A selection of T cell receptor beta chains follows, all from one sample in a study of beta chain features in type 1 diabetes. Libraries were prepared by immunoSEQ multiplex PCR; TCRdb keeps only in-frame clonotypes and omits some of them. The sample includes 330,000 or so clones, 11% to 15% seen only once; the top ten take more than 6.5%. Source material: central memory CD4+ T cells from blood. These TCRs come from a man aged 30-40 years in good health. Both conserved end residues are trimmed from each CDR3. The D gene is left open where the match is weak.

j_call: TRBJ1-5; d_call: -; v_call: TRBV18; cdr3_aa: ASSGDKDQPQH
j_call: TRBJ1-5; d_call: -; v_call: TRBV7-2; cdr3_aa: ASSLKSIGSGTRNQPQH
j_call: TRBJ2-3; d_call: -; v_call: TRBV5-4; cdr3_aa: ASSPWAEDTQY
j_call: TRBJ2-1; d_call: -; v_call: TRBV19; cdr3_aa: ASTVGAGWGNNEQF
j_call: TRBJ2-4; d_call: TRBD2; v_call: TRBV5-6; cdr3_aa: ASSGRDKNIQY
j_call: TRBJ2-7; d_call: TRBD1; v_call: TRBV28; cdr3_aa: ASSNGQGKNEQY
j_call: TRBJ1-6; d_call: TRBD1; v_call: TRBV4-3; cdr3_aa: ASSQGQDNSPLH
j_call: TRBJ2-1; d_call: -; v_call: TRBV4-3; cdr3_aa: ASSQSGTNRLNEQF
j_call: TRBJ2-5; d_call: -; v_call: TRBV5-4; cdr3_aa: ASSLGVSVQETQY
j_call: TRBJ2-5; d_call: TRBD2; v_call: TRBV7-6; cdr3_aa: ASSRLAGYEETQY
j_call: TRBJ1-6; d_call: -; v_call: TRBV5-5; cdr3_aa: ASSFLGGLDSPLH
j_call: TRBJ1-5; d_call: TRBD1; v_call: TRBV6-5; cdr3_aa: ASSYGDRLLWQPQH